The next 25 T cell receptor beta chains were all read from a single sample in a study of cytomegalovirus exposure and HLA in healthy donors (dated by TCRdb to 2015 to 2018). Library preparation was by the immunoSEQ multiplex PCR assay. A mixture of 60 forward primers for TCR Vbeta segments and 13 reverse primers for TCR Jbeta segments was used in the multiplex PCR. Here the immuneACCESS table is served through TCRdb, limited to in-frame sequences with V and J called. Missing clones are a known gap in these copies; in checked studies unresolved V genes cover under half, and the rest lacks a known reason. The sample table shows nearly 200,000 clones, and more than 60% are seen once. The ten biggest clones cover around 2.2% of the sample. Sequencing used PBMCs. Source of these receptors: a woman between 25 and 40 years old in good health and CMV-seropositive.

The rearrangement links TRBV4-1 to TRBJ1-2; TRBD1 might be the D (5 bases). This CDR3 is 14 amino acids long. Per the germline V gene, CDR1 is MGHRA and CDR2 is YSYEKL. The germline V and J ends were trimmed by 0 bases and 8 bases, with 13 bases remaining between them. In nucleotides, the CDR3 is TGCGCCAGCAGCCAAGATTGGGGGACTGGAGGCTACACCTTC. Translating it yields CASSQDWGTGGYTF.

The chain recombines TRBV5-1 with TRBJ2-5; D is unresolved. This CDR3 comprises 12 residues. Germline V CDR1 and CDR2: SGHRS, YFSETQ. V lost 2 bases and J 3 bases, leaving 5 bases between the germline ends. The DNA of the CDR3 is TGCGCCAGCAGCTTCGAGGAAGAGACCCAGTACTTC. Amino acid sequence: CASSFEEETQYF.

CDR3 in amino acids: CAWTMGQRTTRAFF. DNA for the CDR3: TGTGCCTGGACCATGGGACAGCGCACGACACGAGCTTTCTTT. The chain employs TRBV30 and TRBJ1-1, with TRBD1 identical over 7 bases. Per the germline V gene, CDR1 is GTSNPN and CDR2 is SVGIG (reference sequence). CDR3 length: 14 residues. Trimming at V came to 4 bases and at J to 10 bases, leaving 15 bases not matched to a gene.

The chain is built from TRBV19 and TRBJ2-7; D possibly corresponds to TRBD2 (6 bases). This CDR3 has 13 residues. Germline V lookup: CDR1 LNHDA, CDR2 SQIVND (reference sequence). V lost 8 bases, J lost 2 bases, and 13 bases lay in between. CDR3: CASGGEIPYEQYF. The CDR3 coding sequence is TGTGCCAGTGGAGGGGAGATCCCCTACGAGCAGTACTTC. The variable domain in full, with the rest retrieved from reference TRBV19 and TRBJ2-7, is DGGITQSPKYLFRKEGQNVTLSCEQNLNHDAMYWYRQDPGQGLRLIYYSQIVNDFQKGDIAEGYSVSREKKESFPLTVTSAQKNPTAFYLCASGGEIPYEQYFGPGTRLTVT.

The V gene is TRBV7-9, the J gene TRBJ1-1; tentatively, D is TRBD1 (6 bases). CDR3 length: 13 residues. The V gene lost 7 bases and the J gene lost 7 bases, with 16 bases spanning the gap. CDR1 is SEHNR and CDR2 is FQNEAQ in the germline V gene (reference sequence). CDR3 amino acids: CASTKQGVLEAFF. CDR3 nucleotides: TGTGCCAGCACCAAACAGGGTGTCCTTGAAGCTTTCTTT.

The CDR3: CASSISRTDGIYGYTF. DNA of the CDR3: TGTGCCAGTAGTATATCCCGGACAGATGGGATTTATGGCTACACCTTC. V gene TRBV19 combines with J gene TRBJ1-2; D perhaps matches TRBD1 (6 bases). In germline, CDR1 is LNHDA, CDR2 SQIVND (reference sequence). This CDR3 is 16 amino acids long. The germline V and J ends were trimmed by 2 bases and 5 bases, with 18 bases remaining between them.

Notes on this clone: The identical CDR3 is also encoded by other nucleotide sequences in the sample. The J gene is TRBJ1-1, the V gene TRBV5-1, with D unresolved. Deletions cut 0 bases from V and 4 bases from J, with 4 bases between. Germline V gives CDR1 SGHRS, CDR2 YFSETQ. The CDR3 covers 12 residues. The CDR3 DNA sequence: TGCGCCAGCAGCTTGGACAGCACTGAAGCTTTCTTT. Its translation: CASSLDSTEAFF.

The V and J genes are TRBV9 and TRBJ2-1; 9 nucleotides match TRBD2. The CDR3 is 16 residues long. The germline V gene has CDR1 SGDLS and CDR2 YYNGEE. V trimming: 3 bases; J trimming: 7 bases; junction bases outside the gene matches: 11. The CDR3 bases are TGTGCCAGCAGCGGCCGGGCCAGCGGGGGGACTAATGAGCAGTTCTTC. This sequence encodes CASSGRASGGTNEQFF.

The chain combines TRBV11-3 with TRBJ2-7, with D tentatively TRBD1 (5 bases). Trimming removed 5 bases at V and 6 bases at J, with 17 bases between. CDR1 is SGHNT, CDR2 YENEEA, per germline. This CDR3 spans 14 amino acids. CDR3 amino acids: CASSPQGAPREQYF. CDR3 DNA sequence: TGTGCCAGCAGCCCTCAAGGGGCACCTCGCGAGCAGTACTTC.

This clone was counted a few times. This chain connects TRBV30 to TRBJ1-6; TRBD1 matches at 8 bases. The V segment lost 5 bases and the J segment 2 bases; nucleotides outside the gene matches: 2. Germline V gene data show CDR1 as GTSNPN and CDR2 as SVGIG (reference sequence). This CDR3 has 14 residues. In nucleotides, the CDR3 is TGTGCCTGGGACAGGGGTGCCTATAATTCACCCCTCCACTTT. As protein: CAWDRGAYNSPLHF. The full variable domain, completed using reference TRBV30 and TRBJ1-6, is SQTIHQWPATLVQPVGSPLSLECTVEGTSNPNLYWYRQAAGRGLQLLFYSVGIGQISSEVPQNLSASRPQDRQFILSSKKLLLSDSGFYLCAWDRGAYNSPLHFGNGTRLTVT.

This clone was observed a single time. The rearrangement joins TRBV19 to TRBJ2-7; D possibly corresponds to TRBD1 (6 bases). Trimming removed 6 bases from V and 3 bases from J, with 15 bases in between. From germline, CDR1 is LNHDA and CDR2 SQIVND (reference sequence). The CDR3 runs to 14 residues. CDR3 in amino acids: CASRKTGDIYEQYF. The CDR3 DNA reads TGTGCCAGTAGAAAGACAGGCGACATCTACGAGCAGTACTTC.

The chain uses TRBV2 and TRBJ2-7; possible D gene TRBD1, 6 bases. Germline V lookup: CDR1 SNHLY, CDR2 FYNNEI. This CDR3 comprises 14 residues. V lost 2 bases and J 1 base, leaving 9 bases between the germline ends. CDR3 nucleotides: TGTGCCAGCAGTGAACAGGGGATGTCCTACGAGCAGTACTTC. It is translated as CASSEQGMSYEQYF.

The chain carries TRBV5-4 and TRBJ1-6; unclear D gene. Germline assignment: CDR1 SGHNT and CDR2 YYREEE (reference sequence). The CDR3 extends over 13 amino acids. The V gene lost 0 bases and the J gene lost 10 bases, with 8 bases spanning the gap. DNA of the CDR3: TGTGCCAGCAGCTTGGATGGGAGGTCACCCCTCCACTTT. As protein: CASSLDGRSPLHF. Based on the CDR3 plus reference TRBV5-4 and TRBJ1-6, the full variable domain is ETGVTQSPTHLIKTRGQQVTLRCSSQSGHNTVSWYQQALGQGPQFIFQYYREEENGRGNFPPRFSGLQFPNYSSELNVNALELDDSALYLCASSLDGRSPLHFGNGTRLTVT.

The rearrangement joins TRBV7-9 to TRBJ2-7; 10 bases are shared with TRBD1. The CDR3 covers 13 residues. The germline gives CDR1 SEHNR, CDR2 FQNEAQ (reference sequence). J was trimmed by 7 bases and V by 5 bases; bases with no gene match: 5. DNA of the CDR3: TGTGCCAGCAGCCGCGGACAGGGGGGGGAGCAGTACTTC. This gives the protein CASSRGQGGEQYF.

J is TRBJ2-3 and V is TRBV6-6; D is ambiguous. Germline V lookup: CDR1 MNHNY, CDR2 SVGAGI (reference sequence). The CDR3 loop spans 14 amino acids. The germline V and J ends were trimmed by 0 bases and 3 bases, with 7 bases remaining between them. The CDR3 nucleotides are TGTGCCAGCAGTTACTCCCGGTATACAGATACGCAGTATTTT. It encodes CASSYSRYTDTQYF.

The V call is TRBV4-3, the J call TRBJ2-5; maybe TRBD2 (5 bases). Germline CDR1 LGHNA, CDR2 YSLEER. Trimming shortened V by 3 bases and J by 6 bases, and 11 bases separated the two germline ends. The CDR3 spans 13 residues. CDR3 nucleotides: TGCGCCAGCAGCCAGTTAGGGAGTCAGACCCAGTACTTC. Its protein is CASSQLGSQTQYF.

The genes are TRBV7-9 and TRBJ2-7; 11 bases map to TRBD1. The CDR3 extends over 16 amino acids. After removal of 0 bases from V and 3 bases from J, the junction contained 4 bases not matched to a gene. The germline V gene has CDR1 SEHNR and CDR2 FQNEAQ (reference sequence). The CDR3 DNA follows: TGTGCCAGCAGCTTAGCCTCGGGACAGGGGGGCTACGAGCAGTACTTC. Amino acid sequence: CASSLASGQGGYEQYF.

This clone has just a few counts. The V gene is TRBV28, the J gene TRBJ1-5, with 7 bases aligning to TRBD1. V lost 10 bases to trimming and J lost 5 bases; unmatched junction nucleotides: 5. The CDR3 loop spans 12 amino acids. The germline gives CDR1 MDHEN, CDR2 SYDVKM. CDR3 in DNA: TGTGCCACTGGACAGGAATATCAGCCCCAGCATTTT. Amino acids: CATGQEYQPQHF.

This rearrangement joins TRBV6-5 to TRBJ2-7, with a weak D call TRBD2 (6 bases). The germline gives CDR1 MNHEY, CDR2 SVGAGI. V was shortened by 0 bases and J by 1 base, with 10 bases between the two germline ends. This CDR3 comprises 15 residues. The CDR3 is CASSYSSRGSYEQYF. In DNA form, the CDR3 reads TGTGCCAGCAGTTACTCGAGCCGGGGGTCCTACGAGCAGTACTTC.

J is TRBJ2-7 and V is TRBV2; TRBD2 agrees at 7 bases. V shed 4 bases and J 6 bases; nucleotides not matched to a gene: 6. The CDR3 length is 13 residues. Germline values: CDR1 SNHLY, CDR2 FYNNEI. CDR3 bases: TGTGCCAGCAGTGGCAGCGGGGTGGTCGAGCAGTACTTC. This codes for CASSGSGVVEQYF.

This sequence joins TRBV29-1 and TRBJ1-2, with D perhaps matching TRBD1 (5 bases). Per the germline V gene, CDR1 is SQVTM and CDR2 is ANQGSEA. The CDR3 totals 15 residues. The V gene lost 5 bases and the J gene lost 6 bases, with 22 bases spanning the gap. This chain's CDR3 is CSVRGSVGGIDGYTF. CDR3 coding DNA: TGCAGCGTTAGGGGATCAGTCGGGGGGATTGATGGCTACACCTTC.

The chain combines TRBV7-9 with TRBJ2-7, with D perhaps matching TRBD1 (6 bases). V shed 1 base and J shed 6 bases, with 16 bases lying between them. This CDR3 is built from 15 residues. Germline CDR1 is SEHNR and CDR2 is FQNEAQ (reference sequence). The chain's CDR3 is CASSLEGGRRTEQYF. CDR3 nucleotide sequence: TGTGCCAGCAGCTTAGAAGGGGGAAGGCGGACCGAGCAGTACTTC.

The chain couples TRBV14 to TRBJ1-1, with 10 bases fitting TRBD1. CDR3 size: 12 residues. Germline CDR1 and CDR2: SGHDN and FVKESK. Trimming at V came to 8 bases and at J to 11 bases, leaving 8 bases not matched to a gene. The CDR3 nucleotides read TGTGCCAGCGGACAGGGGGGGATCGCGGCTTTCTTT. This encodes CASGQGGIAAFF. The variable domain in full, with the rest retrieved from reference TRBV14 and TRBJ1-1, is EAGVTQFPSHSVIEKGQTVTLRCDPISGHDNLYWYRRVMGKEIKFLLHFVKESKQDESGMPNNRFLAERTGGTYSTLKVQPAELEDSGVYFCASGQGGIAAFFGQGTRLTVV.

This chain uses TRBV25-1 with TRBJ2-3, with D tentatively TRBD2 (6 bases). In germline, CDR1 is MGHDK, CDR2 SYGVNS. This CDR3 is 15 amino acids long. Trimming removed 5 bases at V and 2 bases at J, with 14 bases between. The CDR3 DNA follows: TGTGCCAGCAGTACCGGGACTTTGCACACAGATACGCAGTATTTT. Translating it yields CASSTGTLHTDTQYF.

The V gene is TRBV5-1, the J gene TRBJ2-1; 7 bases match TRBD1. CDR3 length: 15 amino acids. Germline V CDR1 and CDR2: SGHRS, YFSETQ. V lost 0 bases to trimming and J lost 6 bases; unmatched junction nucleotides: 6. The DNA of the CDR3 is TGCGCCAGCAGCTTGGGAGTGACAGGGACCAATGAGCAGTTCTTC. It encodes CASSLGVTGTNEQFF.